This T cell receptor beta chain came from a study of T cell responses to AZD1222 COVID-19 vaccine. The CDR3 runs to 14 residues. Germline V gene sequence: CDR1 SGHAT, CDR2 FQNNGV. V shed 1 base, J shed 5 bases, and the junction held 4 bases outside the gene matches. Using immunoSEQ multiplex PCR, the repertoire was profiled, and TCRdb retains in-frame clones only, with some absent. The sample contains roughly 150,000 clones, roughly 92% of which appear only once. The chain links TRBV11-2 to TRBJ1-1, with 7 bases aligning to TRBD1. The starting material was peripheral blood, obtained on day 0 of AZD1222 vaccination. The sequence was collected from an adult in good health. In DNA form, the CDR3 reads TGTGCCAGCAGCTTAGGTCCAGGGGGAACTGAAGCTTTCTTT. Its protein product is CASSLGPGGTEAFF.